What follows describes a single T cell receptor beta chain. The record originates from a study of patients and donors after allogeneic stem cell transplantation. V was pared by 5 bases and J by 4 bases, with 6 bases of the junction left unmatched. Germline CDR1 and CDR2: SGHVS and FQNEAQ. The CDR3 is 14 residues long. From the RT-PCR reads, TCRdb called clonotypes with MiXCR, one entry per CDR3 protein. The table includes tens of thousands of distinct CDR3 sequences, just under 5% detected once. The sequence was obtained from a human donor who was either an allogeneic HSCT recipient or a stem cell or donor lymphocyte infusion donor (not recorded which). It is not recorded whose cells these are; they may come from a transplant donor. The sample comprised blood, either unsorted or a sorted T cell fraction (not recorded which). The gene calls are TRBV7-8 and TRBJ1-2, with 8 nucleotides matching TRBD1. The CDR3 here is CASSATQGAYGYTF. The CDR3 DNA reads as TGTGCCAGCAGCGCAACTCAGGGGGCCTATGGCTACACCTTC.